A selection of T cell receptor beta chains follows, all from one sample in a study of shared clonotypes between healthy human individuals. Clones were sequenced by immunoSEQ multiplex PCR, and TCRdb holds only the in-frame ones, with some missing. The sample shows about 980,000 clones, 60% to 85% of them seen only once. The sequenced sample was memory CD4+ T cells sorted from blood. All receptors derive from a man younger than 35 in good health. Both conserved end residues are part of each CDR3. The D gene is left open where the match is weak. Where a row states a size, it is once, few, many or the class of an expanded clone; other rows omit it.

clone_size | d_call | j_call | v_call | cdr3_length | cdr3_aa | cdr3_nt
once | TRBD2 | TRBJ2-3 | TRBV6-6 | 15 | CASSLAGVGTDTQYF | TGTGCCAGCAGCTTAGCGGGAGTGGGGACAGATACGCAGTATTTT
. | . | TRBJ1-6 | TRBV19 | 15 | CASSSGWGIDSPLHF | TGTGCCAGTAGCTCAGGGTGGGGAATTGATTCACCCCTCCACTTT
. | . | TRBJ1-1 | TRBV19 | 12 | CASSMSRAEAFF | TGTGCCAGTAGTATGAGCAGGGCCGAAGCTTTCTTT
. | . | TRBJ1-2 | TRBV28 | 14 | CASSYPLDNYGYTF | TGTGCCAGCAGTTATCCCCTGGATAACTATGGCTACACCTTC
. | TRBD1 | TRBJ1-1 | TRBV27 | 14 | CASSGTGGRTEAFF | TGTGCCAGCAGTGGGACAGGGGGAAGGACTGAAGCTTTCTTT
. | . | TRBJ1-1 | TRBV18 | 14 | CASSLSDRNTEAFF | TGTGCCAGCTCCCTATCTGACAGAAACACTGAAGCTTTCTTT
. | . | TRBJ1-2 | TRBV10-2 | 13 | CASSGGDHYGYTF | TGCGCCAGCAGTGGGGGGGATCACTATGGCTACACCTTC
few | . | TRBJ1-1 | TRBV30 | 14 | CAWSRTAMNTEAFF | TGTGCCTGGAGTAGAACAGCTATGAACACTGAAGCTTTCTTT
. | . | TRBJ1-1 | TRBV6-5 | 12 | CASSYADTEAFF | TGTGCCAGCAGTTACGCGGACACTGAAGCTTTCTTT
. | . | TRBJ2-2 | TRBV27 | 15 | CASSPGTKYTGELFF | TGTGCCAGCAGCCCCGGGACAAAGTACACCGGGGAGCTGTTTTTT
. | . | TRBJ1-1 | TRBV11-1 | 13 | CASSLRVNTEAFF | TGTGCCAGCAGCTTGAGGGTTAACACTGAAGCTTTCTTT
. | . | TRBJ2-5 | TRBV16 | 13 | CASSQTLKGTQYF | TGTGCCAGCAGCCAGACACTGAAGGGGACCCAGTACTTC
. | . | TRBJ1-3 | TRBV18 | 13 | CASSPPSRNTIYF | TGTGCCAGCTCACCACCTAGCCGAAACACCATATATTTT
. | . | TRBJ2-2 | TRBV4-1 | 15 | CASSRDSFDAGELFF | TGCGCCAGCAGCCGGGACTCCTTTGACGCCGGGGAGCTGTTTTTT
. | TRBD1 | TRBJ2-2 | TRBV5-1 | 16 | CASSYGQGANTGELFF | TGCGCCAGCAGTTATGGACAGGGGGCGAACACCGGGGAGCTGTTTTTT
many | . | TRBJ2-2 | TRBV25-1 | 17 | CASSVRRRVPIAGELFF | TGTGCCAGCAGTGTCAGACGGAGGGTTCCAATAGCCGGGGAGCTGTTTTTT
. | TRBD2 | TRBJ2-7 | TRBV10-3 | 16 | CAISWGVAGSVGEQYF | TGTGCCATCAGTTGGGGGGTAGCGGGAAGTGTTGGCGAGCAGTACTTC
. | TRBD2 | TRBJ2-3 | TRBV7-3 | 16 | CASSWGLAGSGDTQYF | TGTGCCAGCAGCTGGGGACTAGCGGGCTCTGGGGATACGCAGTATTTT
once | . | TRBJ2-2 | TRBV29-1 | 15 | CSVEGHRGNTGELFF | TGCAGCGTTGAAGGTCATAGGGGGAACACCGGGGAGCTGTTTTTT
few | TRBD2 | TRBJ2-1 | TRBV7-9 | 14 | CASSFSGADNEQFF | TGTGCCAGCAGCTTTAGCGGGGCGGACAATGAGCAGTTCTTC